The 29 T cell receptor beta chains below come from one sample, sequenced in a study of blood T cell repertoires in COVID-19. Using immunoSEQ multiplex PCR, the repertoire was profiled, and TCRdb retains in-frame clones only, with some absent. In the table there are about 170,000 clones, approximately 85% of which are singletons. The specimen was peripheral blood. These receptors came from a man aged 55 to 69 who had recovered from COVID-19.

V usage is TRBV3-1 (or the pseudogene TRBV3-2) and J usage is TRBJ2-5; tentative D call: TRBD2 (7 bases). The germline gives CDR1 LGHDT, CDR2 YNNKEL (reference sequence). This CDR3 contains 14 residues. The ends were cut back, 3 bases at V and 6 bases at J, with 14 bases in the middle. The CDR3 protein is CASSHLGGGQTQYF. The CDR3 coding sequence is TGTGCCAGCAGCCATTTAGGCGGGGGCCAGACCCAGTACTTC.

This sequence joins TRBV9 and TRBJ2-5, with 7 bases that match TRBD1. The CDR3 contains 15 residues. Germline CDR1 is SGDLS and CDR2 is YYNGEE. Trimming took 4 bases from V and 5 from J; bases not matched to a gene: 11. CDR3 sequence reads: CASSFSTGAGETQYF. The CDR3 DNA sequence: TGTGCCAGCAGCTTCAGCACAGGGGCGGGTGAGACCCAGTACTTC.

The V and J genes are TRBV5-8 and TRBJ1-6; 7 nucleotides agree with TRBD1. From germline, CDR1 is SGHTS and CDR2 YDEGEE. V gave up 4 bases and J gave up 7 bases; unmatched junction bases: 5. This CDR3 has 14 amino acids. The CDR3 region is CASSPGQRNSPLHF. CDR3 nucleotide sequence: TGTGCCAGCAGCCCGGGACAGCGGAATTCACCCCTCCACTTT.

The chain employs TRBV7-8 and TRBJ1-5, with TRBD1 matching over 8 bases. The length of the CDR3 is 16 residues. Germline lookup yields CDR1 SGHVS and CDR2 FQNEAQ. Germline trimming cut 5 bases from V and 2 bases from J; bases unmatched to any gene: 8. This chain's CDR3 is CASSRTGTSGNQPQHF. The CDR3, as DNA: TGTGCCAGCAGCAGGACAGGGACTTCTGGCAATCAGCCCCAGCATTTT. Based on the CDR3 plus reference TRBV7-8 and TRBJ1-5, the full variable domain is GAGVSQSPRYKVAKRGQDVALRCDPISGHVSLFWYQQALGQGPEFLTYFQNEAQLDKSGLPSDRFFAERPEGSVSTLKIQRTQQEDSAVYLCASSRTGTSGNQPQHFGDGTRLSIL.

The chain has TRBV7-3 and TRBJ2-1; D is possibly TRBD1 (5 bases). Per the germline V gene, CDR1 is SGHTA and CDR2 is FQGTGA. The V gene lost 1 base and the J gene lost 10 bases, with 8 bases spanning the gap. There are 12 residues in the CDR3. CDR3 nucleotide sequence: TGTGCCAGCAGCTTAATTGGGGCCGAGCAGTTCTTC. As protein: CASSLIGAEQFF.

The chain has TRBV19 and TRBJ2-5; TRBD1 agrees at 8 bases. There are 15 residues in the CDR3. Germline V gene sequence: CDR1 LNHDA, CDR2 SQIVND (reference sequence). The trim removed 3 bases at V and 4 bases at J, leaving 7 bases unmatched. The CDR3 DNA sequence: TGTGCCAGTAGTATCGGACAGGGCGCGGGAGAGACCCAGTACTTC. Encoded protein: CASSIGQGAGETQYF.

This chain uses TRBV12-3 or TRBV12-4 with TRBJ2-3; D is perhaps TRBD1 (5 bases). This CDR3 comprises 12 residues. Trimming stripped 9 bases from V and 4 bases from J, with 11 bases between. Here the CDR3 DNA reads TGTGCCAGTAGGGGTCGTGCAGATACGCAGTATTTT. Translating gives CASRGRADTQYF.

The chain couples TRBV7-9 to TRBJ1-1; D gene ambiguous. CDR3 length: 13 amino acids. From germline, CDR1 is SEHNR and CDR2 FQNEAQ (reference sequence). Deletions cut 5 bases from V and 1 base from J, with 8 bases between. CDR3 loop: CASSQQPNTEAFF. The CDR3, as DNA: TGTGCCAGCAGCCAACAGCCGAACACTGAAGCTTTCTTT.

The CDR3 DNA is TGTGCCAGTACCTCCCGCAGGGGAGGGATAGATACGCAGTATTTT. Its translation is CASTSRRGGIDTQYF. The chain combines TRBV19 with TRBJ2-3; possible D gene TRBD2, 7 bases. V was pared by 7 bases and J by 5 bases, with 19 bases between. This CDR3 is built from 15 residues. Germline CDR1 and CDR2: LNHDA and SQIVND (reference sequence).

The chain employs TRBV13 and TRBJ2-1; D possibly corresponds to TRBD2 (5 bases). The CDR3 has 17 residues. Germline V gene lookup returns CDR1 PRHDT and CDR2 FYEKMQ (reference sequence). Trimming left V 2 bases short and J 8 bases short, with 22 bases between. The CDR3 is CASSLRVGGLQWDEQFF. CDR3 nucleotides: TGTGCCAGCAGCTTAAGGGTTGGCGGGCTACAATGGGATGAGCAGTTCTTC.

This chain joins TRBV5-6 and TRBJ1-6; no reliable D call. The V end lost 2 bases, the J end lost 10 bases, and 10 bases lay between the germline ends. The CDR3 totals 13 residues. Germline V gene lookup returns CDR1 SGHDT and CDR2 YYEEEE. The CDR3 reads CASSFGEESPLHF. The CDR3, as DNA: TGTGCCAGCAGCTTCGGGGAAGAATCACCCCTCCACTTT.

The CDR3 DNA reads as TGTGCCAGCAGCGATCCGGGACAGGCGAATGAAAAACTGTTTTTT. Its translation is CASSDPGQANEKLFF. V usage is TRBV6-2 or TRBV6-3 and J usage is TRBJ1-4, with 8 bases lining up with TRBD1. With 6 bases clipped from V and 5 bases from J, the junction kept 8 bases outside the gene matches. This CDR3 spans 15 amino acids. Germline loops: CDR1 MNHEY, CDR2 SVGEGT.

The chain recombines TRBV15 with TRBJ2-7; tentative D call: TRBD1 (6 bases). Trimming pared 0 bases from V and 2 bases from J, leaving 14 bases between. The CDR3 covers 16 residues. CDR1 is LNHNV, CDR2 YYDKDF, per germline (reference sequence). The CDR3 DNA reads as TGTGCCACCAGCAGAGACCGGTTGGGGGCGACCTACGAGCAGTACTTC. As protein: CATSRDRLGATYEQYF.

This clone has a handful of counts. The chain is built from TRBV12-3 or TRBV12-4 and TRBJ1-5; no clear D gene. This CDR3 is 13 amino acids long. The V and J ends lost 3 bases and 8 bases respectively, with 11 bases between them. The CDR3 region is CASSFSELEPQHF. The DNA of the CDR3 is TGTGCCAGCAGTTTTTCCGAGCTAGAGCCCCAGCATTTT.

This rearrangement joins TRBV9 to TRBJ2-7; 8 bases align to TRBD2. Germline assignment: CDR1 SGDLS and CDR2 YYNGEE. V dropped 4 bases and J dropped 3; count of bases not matched to a gene: 6. The CDR3 extends over 14 amino acids. The CDR3 nucleotides are TGTGCCAGCAGCCCGCGGGGGGCCGGCTACGAGCAGTACTTC. The encoded protein is CASSPRGAGYEQYF. Full variable domain (remainder filled in from reference TRBV9 and TRBJ2-7): DSGVTQTPKHLITATGQRVTLRCSPRSGDLSVYWYQQSLDQGLQFLIQYYNGEERAKGNILERFSAQQFPDLHSELNLSSLELGDSALYFCASSPRGAGYEQYFGPGTRLTVT.

J is TRBJ2-7 and V is TRBV10-3, with 9 bases aligning to TRBD1. CDR3 length: 13 residues. The germline V gene has CDR1 ENHRY and CDR2 SYGVKD. The V gene end was trimmed by 4 bases and the J gene end by 9 bases; junction bases not matched to a gene: 7. CDR3 nucleotide sequence: TGTGCCATCAGTGTACCGGGACAGGGAACGCAGTACTTC. Its translation: CAISVPGQGTQYF.

The chain links TRBV9 to TRBJ2-3, with D possibly matching TRBD2 (5 bases). Germline CDR1 and CDR2: SGDLS and YYNGEE. V was trimmed by 4 bases and J by 2 bases, leaving 8 bases between them. The CDR3 sequence is 13 residues long. The CDR3 protein is CASSLGVTDTQYF. The CDR3 bases are TGTGCCAGCAGCCTCGGGGTCACAGATACGCAGTATTTT.

V and J are TRBV29-1 and TRBJ1-1, with TRBD1 matching over 10 bases. CDR3 length equals 18 residues. Germline V gene sequence: CDR1 SQVTM, CDR2 ANQGSEA. With V trimmed by 6 bases and J by 0 bases, 16 bases remained unmatched. The DNA of the CDR3 is TGCAGCGTCTTAGGTGCTCGGGACAGGGGTGTGTTGAACACTGAAGCTTTCTTT. Its protein is CSVLGARDRGVLNTEAFF.

The chain links TRBV6-6 to TRBJ2-7; TRBD1 aligns across 10 bases. The CDR3 runs 17 residues. Germline lookup yields CDR1 MNHNY and CDR2 SVGAGI (reference sequence). Trimming at V came to 5 bases and at J to 3 bases, leaving 13 bases not matched to a gene. The CDR3 bases are TGTGCCAGCAGTCGAGATCTGACAGGGGGCAGATACTACGAGCAGTACTTC. Protein product: CASSRDLTGGRYYEQYF.

J is TRBJ2-5 and V is TRBV6-2 or TRBV6-3, with D maybe TRBD2 (6 bases). The CDR3 covers 14 residues. With 2 bases removed from V and 4 bases from J, the gap between germline ends came to 11 bases. Germline CDR1 MNHEY, CDR2 SVGEGT. CDR3: CASSYPGVTETQYF. CDR3 nucleotides: TGTGCCAGCAGTTACCCGGGGGTCACAGAGACCCAGTACTTC.

The J gene is TRBJ2-7, the V gene TRBV25-1; 8 bases are a match to TRBD1. Germline CDR1 reads MGHDK; CDR2 reads SYGVNS. This CDR3 contains 14 residues. Losses at the gene ends were 5 bases for V and 9 bases for J; bases not matched to a gene: 12. The CDR3, as DNA: TGTGCCAGCAGTCCCGACAGGGGCCTACGAGGGCAGTACTTC. This translates into CASSPDRGLRGQYF.

The CDR3 spells CASGGSDYGYTF. Here the CDR3 DNA reads TGTGCCAGCGGGGGCAGCGACTATGGCTACACCTTC. The V gene is TRBV6-5, the J gene TRBJ1-2, with D possibly being TRBD1 (6 bases). Germline CDR1 MNHEY, CDR2 SVGAGI. This CDR3 region has 12 residues. V gave up 8 bases and J gave up 3 bases, with 10 bases separating them.

The chain uses TRBV7-3 and TRBJ2-2; D is possibly TRBD2 (5 bases). Trimming left V 1 base short and J 3 bases short, with 9 bases between. Germline V CDR1 and CDR2: SGHTA, FQGTGA. This CDR3 spans 15 amino acids. CDR3 in DNA: TGTGCCAGCAGCTTAAAATTGGGAGACACCGGGGAGCTGTTTTTT. Protein sequence: CASSLKLGDTGELFF.

The genes are TRBV30 and TRBJ2-2; D is unclear. Germline assignment: CDR1 GTSNPN and CDR2 SVGIG (reference sequence). The CDR3 has 15 amino acids. V was clipped by 3 bases and J by 7 bases, with 18 bases between them. Written as DNA, the CDR3 is TGTGCCTGGAGGGGCGACACGGATGGTATCGGGGAGCTGTTTTTT. Translating gives CAWRGDTDGIGELFF.

This rearrangement joins TRBV2 to TRBJ1-4, with D possibly matching TRBD1 (5 bases). The V gene's germline CDR1 is SNHLY and CDR2 FYNNEI. V lost 11 bases to trimming and J lost 8 bases, with 21 bases between them. The CDR3 is 14 amino acids. The CDR3 nucleotides are TGTGCCGCCCGGCCCGAGGGGCGGGAGGAAAAACTGTTTTTT. Protein sequence: CAARPEGREEKLFF.

The J gene is TRBJ2-7, the V gene TRBV13; tentatively, D is TRBD1 (6 bases). This CDR3 region has 17 residues. Trimming took off 0 bases at V and 0 bases at J, with 15 bases between the two ends. CDR1 and CDR2 from the germline V gene are PRHDT and FYEKMQ (reference sequence). DNA of the CDR3: TGTGCCAGCAGCTTAGGCTTAGGGCAGGGGAGCTCCTACGAGCAGTACTTC. Translation gives CASSLGLGQGSSYEQYF. The variable domain in full, completed from reference TRBV13 and TRBJ2-7, reads AAGVIQSPRHLIKEKRETATLKCYPIPRHDTVYWYQQGPGQDPQFLISFYEKMQSDKGSIPDRFSAQQFSDYHSELNMSSLELGDSALYFCASSLGLGQGSSYEQYFGPGTRLTVT.

The rearrangement links TRBV12-3 or TRBV12-4 to TRBJ1-2; D unresolved. This CDR3 has 13 amino acids. The V end was cut by 5 bases, the J end by 8 bases, with 15 bases between. CDR3 sequence reads: CASSKTSAGGYTF. The CDR3 nucleotides are TGTGCCAGCAGTAAGACGTCCGCGGGAGGCTACACCTTC.

The CDR3 spells CASSEGDRGFNSPLHF. CDR3 bases: TGCGCCAGCAGCGAGGGGGACAGGGGGTTCAATTCACCCCTCCACTTT. The chain is built from TRBV5-1 and TRBJ1-6; 11 bases are a match to TRBD1. The length of the CDR3 is 16 residues. V dropped 4 bases and J dropped 7; count of bases not matched to a gene: 7. Per germline, CDR1 SGHRS and CDR2 YFSETQ.

The rearrangement joins TRBV7-2 to TRBJ2-7; D might be TRBD2 (5 bases). The ends were cut back, 5 bases at V and 9 bases at J, with 14 bases in the middle. This CDR3 spans 12 amino acids. The V gene's germline CDR1 is SGHTA and CDR2 FQGNSA. The CDR3, as DNA: TGTGCCAGCAGCCTGGACTCATCAGGGCAGTACTTC. The encoded protein is CASSLDSSGQYF.